The 15 T cell receptor beta chains reported below all come from one sample, sequenced in a study of cytomegalovirus exposure and HLA in healthy donors. PCR primers comprised 60 Vbeta and 13 Jbeta primers. Generated by immunoSEQ multiplex PCR, the TCRdb table keeps only in-frame clones and is missing some. The table lists approximately 220,000 clones, more than 80% of them singletons, with 2.5% to 3% in the top ten. Sequenced input: PBMCs. These receptors were obtained from a man between 25 and 39 years old in good health and CMV-seronegative.

This chain joins TRBV27 and TRBJ1-6; D not certain. The CDR3 is 13 residues long. Germline assignment: CDR1 MNHEY and CDR2 SMNVEV (reference sequence). The ends were cut back, 4 bases at V and 7 bases at J, with 8 bases in the middle. CDR3 region: CASSWAVNSPLHF. In DNA, the CDR3 is TGTGCCAGCAGTTGGGCAGTAAATTCACCCCTCCACTTT.

The chain employs TRBV9 and TRBJ1-1; TRBD1 matches at 8 bases. Germline CDR1 and CDR2: SGDLS and YYNGEE. The V and J ends lost 4 bases and 4 bases, in that order; junction bases with no gene match: 9. This CDR3 spans 15 amino acids. The CDR3 bases are TGTGCCAGCAGCCCGCGACAGGGGAAGGGCACTGAAGCTTTCTTT. Its translation: CASSPRQGKGTEAFF.

V is TRBV7-2 and J is TRBJ2-1, with D uncertain. This CDR3 is 14 amino acids long. Deletions cut 0 bases from V and 8 bases from J, with 11 bases between. Germline V gene sequence: CDR1 SGHTA, CDR2 FQGNSA. The CDR3 DNA is TGTGCCAGCAGCTTAGCCGGGTCAACCTATGAGCAGTTCTTC. This sequence encodes CASSLAGSTYEQFF.

In DNA, the CDR3 is TGTGCCAGCAGCCCGAAAGGACATCCTTTCACAGATACGCAGTATTTT. This sequence encodes CASSPKGHPFTDTQYF. The genes are TRBV7-9 and TRBJ2-3; possibly TRBD1 for D (5 bases). Trimming took off 5 bases at V and 2 bases at J, with 17 bases between the two ends. This CDR3 comprises 16 residues. The germline CDR1 and CDR2 sequences are SEHNR and FQNEAQ (reference sequence).

V and J are TRBV13 and TRBJ2-3; the match to TRBD2 covers 9 bases. The germline gives CDR1 PRHDT, CDR2 FYEKMQ (reference sequence). The CDR3 sequence is 14 residues long. The ends lost 8 bases at V and 7 bases at J; junction bases unmatched: 10. CDR3 amino acids: CASGLGGGANTQYF. The CDR3, as DNA: TGTGCCAGCGGCCTGGGCGGGGGGGCAAATACGCAGTATTTT.

The chain uses TRBV7-2 and TRBJ2-1, with a weak D call TRBD2 (5 bases). V was shortened by 0 bases and J by 3 bases, with 9 bases between the two germline ends. The CDR3 spans 15 residues. Germline-derived CDR1 and CDR2 are SGHTA and FQGNSA. Written as DNA, the CDR3 is TGTGCCAGCAGCTTAGCCGGGGTCAGCTACAATGAGCAGTTCTTC. This sequence encodes CASSLAGVSYNEQFF.

J is TRBJ2-2 and V is TRBV7-2, with 9 bases that match TRBD1. CDR1 SGHTA and CDR2 FQGNSA come from the germline V gene. After removal of 4 bases from V and 2 bases from J, the junction contained 8 bases not matched to a gene. The CDR3 totals 17 residues. CDR3 loop: CASSSQGTGYNTGELFF. The CDR3 nucleotides are TGTGCCAGCAGCTCCCAGGGGACAGGGTACAACACCGGGGAGCTGTTTTTT.

This clone appeared a single time. The chain joins TRBV27 to TRBJ1-2; perhaps TRBD1 as D (6 bases). V was pared by 0 bases and J by 8 bases, with 16 bases between. Germline values: CDR1 MNHEY, CDR2 SMNVEV (reference sequence). There are 15 residues in the CDR3. The CDR3 loop reads CASSLSIRGTWGYTF. The CDR3, as DNA: TGTGCCAGCAGTTTATCAATCAGGGGCACCTGGGGCTACACCTTC.

V gene TRBV19 combines with J gene TRBJ2-3; 7 bases are a match to TRBD1. Unmatched junction bases numbered 1, after V lost 3 bases and J lost 1 base. The CDR3 is 14 amino acids. The germline gives CDR1 LNHDA, CDR2 SQIVND (reference sequence). The CDR3: CASSIGQGTDTQYF. In DNA form, the CDR3 reads TGTGCCAGTAGTATCGGACAGGGCACAGATACGCAGTATTTT.

The chain joins TRBV5-1 to TRBJ2-7; D is possibly TRBD1 (6 bases). CDR1 and CDR2 (germline): SGHRS, YFSETQ. This CDR3 contains 15 residues. Trimming shortened V by 4 bases and J by 5 bases, and 19 bases separated the two germline ends. CDR3 region: CASSRDIGGHDEQYF. In nucleotides, the CDR3 is TGCGCCAGCAGCCGTGATATTGGGGGCCATGACGAGCAGTACTTC.

The chain carries TRBV5-1 and TRBJ1-1, with D maybe TRBD1 (6 bases). Germline CDR1 SGHRS, CDR2 YFSETQ. CDR3 size: 15 residues. Trimming left V 1 base short and J 1 base short, with 11 bases between. The CDR3 DNA reads as TGCGCCAGCAGCTTGTGGGGGGGCAGGAACACTGAAGCTTTCTTT. Protein product: CASSLWGGRNTEAFF.

V and J are TRBV27 and TRBJ2-2; 8 bases agree with TRBD2. The CDR3 length is 17 residues. Germline V gives CDR1 MNHEY, CDR2 SMNVEV (reference sequence). The V gene end was trimmed by 0 bases and the J gene end by 2 bases; junction bases not matched to a gene: 5. CDR3 sequence (DNA): TGTGCCAGCAGTTTATCCCGGCGGGGGGCAAACACCGGGGAGCTGTTTTTT. Translated: CASSLSRRGANTGELFF.

Comments on this clone: Its ends do not fully match the called genes, so a read error is possible. In the same sample, other DNA sequences code for this CDR3. This sequence joins TRBV29-1 and TRBJ2-1; 13 bases fit TRBD2. The CDR3 has 15 amino acids. Germline V lookup: CDR1 SQVTM, CDR2 ANQGSEA. CDR3 in amino acids: CSVDSGTSGVNEQFF. The CDR3 DNA reads as TGCAGTGTTGATTCGGGGACTAGCGGGGTAAATGAGCAGTTCTTC.

The J gene is TRBJ1-2, the V gene TRBV4-2; D is possibly TRBD1 (5 bases). V was trimmed by 0 bases and J by 6 bases, leaving 14 bases between them. Per the germline V gene, CDR1 is LGHNA and CDR2 is YNFKEQ. This CDR3 has 15 amino acids. CDR3 sequence: CASSQDWGRVNGYTF. CDR3 nucleotide sequence: TGTGCCAGCAGCCAAGATTGGGGCAGGGTAAATGGCTACACCTTC.

The chain couples TRBV15 to TRBJ2-1; D is unclear. Germline-derived CDR1 and CDR2 are LNHNV and YYDKDF (reference sequence). The CDR3 extends over 12 amino acids. Trimming pared 0 bases from V and 9 bases from J, leaving 6 bases between. CDR3 coding DNA: TGTGCCACCAGCAGAGACTATAGTGAGCAGTTCTTC. Its translation: CATSRDYSEQFF.